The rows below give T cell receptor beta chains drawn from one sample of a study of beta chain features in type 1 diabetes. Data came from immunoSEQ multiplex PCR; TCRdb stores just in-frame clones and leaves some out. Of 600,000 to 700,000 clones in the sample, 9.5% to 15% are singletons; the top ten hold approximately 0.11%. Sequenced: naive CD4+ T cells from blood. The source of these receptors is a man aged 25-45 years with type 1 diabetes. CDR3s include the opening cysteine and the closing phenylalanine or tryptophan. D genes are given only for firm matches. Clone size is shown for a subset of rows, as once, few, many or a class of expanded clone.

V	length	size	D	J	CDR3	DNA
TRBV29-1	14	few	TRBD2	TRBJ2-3	CSVEAGGGGDTQYF	TGCAGCGTGGAAGCGGGGGGCGGAGGAGATACGCAGTATTTT
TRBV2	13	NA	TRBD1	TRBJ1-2	CASSIDRVRGYTF	TGTGCCAGCAGTATCGACAGGGTGCGGGGCTACACCTTC
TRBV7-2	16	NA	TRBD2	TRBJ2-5	CASSRDLAGGRETQYF	TGTGCCAGCAGCCGTGACCTGGCGGGAGGTCGAGAGACCCAGTACTTC
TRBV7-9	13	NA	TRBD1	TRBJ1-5	CASSRQGGQPQHF	TGTGCCAGCAGTCGACAGGGGGGACAGCCCCAGCATTTT
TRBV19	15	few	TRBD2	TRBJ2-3	CASRGLAESTDTQYF	TGTGCCAGTCGGGGACTAGCGGAGAGCACAGATACGCAGTATTTT
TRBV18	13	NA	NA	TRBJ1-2	CASSLTQEDGYTF	TGTGCCAGCTCACTGACCCAGGAGGACGGCTACACCTTC
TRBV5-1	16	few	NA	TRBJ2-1	CASSLDRSGTYNEQFF	TGCGCCAGCAGCTTGGATCGGTCGGGGACCTACAATGAGCAGTTCTTC
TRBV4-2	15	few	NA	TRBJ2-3	CASSQEWIPTDTQYF	TGTGCCAGCAGCCAAGAGTGGATTCCCACAGATACGCAGTATTTT
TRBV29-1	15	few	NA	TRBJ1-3	CSVLRVGGLGGTIYF	TGCAGCGTTCTCAGGGTAGGCGGTCTCGGCGGCACCATATATTTT
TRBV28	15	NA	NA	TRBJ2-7	CASSLEGLSYYEQYF	TGTGCCAGCAGTTTAGAGGGACTCTCCTACTACGAGCAGTACTTC
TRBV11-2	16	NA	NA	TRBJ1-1	CASSLARGREDTEAFF	TGTGCCAGCAGCTTGGCTAGAGGCAGGGAGGACACTGAAGCTTTCTTT
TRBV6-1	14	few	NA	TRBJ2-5	CASIVSGPEATQYF	TGTGCCAGCATTGTCTCGGGGCCCGAGGCGACCCAGTACTTC
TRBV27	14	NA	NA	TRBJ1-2	CASSSPPRGYGYTF	TGTGCCAGCAGTTCCCCTCCCAGGGGCTATGGCTACACCTTC
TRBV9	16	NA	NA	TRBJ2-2	CASRARGGPNTGELFF	TGTGCCAGCAGAGCTCGTGGAGGACCGAACACCGGGGAGCTGTTTTTT
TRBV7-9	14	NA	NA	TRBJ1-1	CASSLDSGATEAFF	TGTGCCAGCAGCTTAGATTCGGGGGCCACTGAAGCTTTCTTT
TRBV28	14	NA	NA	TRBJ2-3	CATSGGAGADTQYF	TGTGCCACCTCCGGCGGGGCCGGAGCAGATACGCAGTATTTT
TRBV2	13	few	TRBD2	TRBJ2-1	CASSGTSGVEQFF	TGTGCCAGCAGTGGGACTAGCGGGGTAGAGCAGTTCTTC
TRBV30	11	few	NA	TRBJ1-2	CAWSINGGYTF	TGTGCCTGGAGTATCAATGGCGGCTACACCTTC
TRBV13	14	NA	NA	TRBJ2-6	CASSGQSGANVLTF	TGTGCCAGCAGCGGACAGTCTGGGGCCAACGTCCTGACTTTC
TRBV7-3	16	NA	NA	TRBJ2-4	CASSPLLGAAKNIQYF	TGTGCCAGCAGCCCCCTTTTAGGGGCGGCCAAAAACATTCAGTACTTC
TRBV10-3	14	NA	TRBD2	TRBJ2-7	CAILRSGSSYEQYF	TGTGCCATACTAAGAAGCGGGAGCTCCTACGAGCAGTACTTC
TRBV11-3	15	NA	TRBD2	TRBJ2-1	CASSFGGGRYNEQFF	TGTGCCAGCAGCTTCGGCGGGGGGAGATACAATGAGCAGTTCTTC
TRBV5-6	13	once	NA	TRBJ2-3	CASSPTSTDTQYF	TGTGCCAGCAGCCCCACGAGTACAGATACGCAGTATTTT
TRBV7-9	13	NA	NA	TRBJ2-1	CASSLGGHNEQFF	TGTGCCAGCAGCCTTGGGGGGCACAATGAGCAGTTCTTC
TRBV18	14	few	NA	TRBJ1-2	CASSSRDGTYGYTF	TGTGCCAGCTCATCCCGGGACGGTACCTATGGCTACACCTTC
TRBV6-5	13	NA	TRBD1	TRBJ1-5	CASSYKGQQPQHF	TGTGCCAGCAGTTACAAGGGACAGCAGCCCCAGCATTTT
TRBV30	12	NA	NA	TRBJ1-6	CAWSAYNSPLHF	TGTGCCTGGAGTGCCTACAATTCACCCCTCCACTTT
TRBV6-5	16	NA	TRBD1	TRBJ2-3	CASSYSPGGYTDTQYF	TGTGCCAGCAGTTACTCTCCAGGGGGCTACACAGATACGCAGTATTTT
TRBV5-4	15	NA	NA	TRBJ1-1	CASSLEPGRDTEAFF	TGTGCCAGCAGCTTGGAGCCGGGGAGGGACACTGAAGCTTTCTTT
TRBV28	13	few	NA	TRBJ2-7	CASSLGRGYEQYF	TGTGCCAGCAGTTTAGGAAGGGGTTACGAGCAGTACTTC
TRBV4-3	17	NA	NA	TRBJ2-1	CASSQEGNRPPYNEQFF	TGCGCCAGCAGCCAAGAGGGTAACAGACCTCCTTACAATGAGCAGTTCTTC